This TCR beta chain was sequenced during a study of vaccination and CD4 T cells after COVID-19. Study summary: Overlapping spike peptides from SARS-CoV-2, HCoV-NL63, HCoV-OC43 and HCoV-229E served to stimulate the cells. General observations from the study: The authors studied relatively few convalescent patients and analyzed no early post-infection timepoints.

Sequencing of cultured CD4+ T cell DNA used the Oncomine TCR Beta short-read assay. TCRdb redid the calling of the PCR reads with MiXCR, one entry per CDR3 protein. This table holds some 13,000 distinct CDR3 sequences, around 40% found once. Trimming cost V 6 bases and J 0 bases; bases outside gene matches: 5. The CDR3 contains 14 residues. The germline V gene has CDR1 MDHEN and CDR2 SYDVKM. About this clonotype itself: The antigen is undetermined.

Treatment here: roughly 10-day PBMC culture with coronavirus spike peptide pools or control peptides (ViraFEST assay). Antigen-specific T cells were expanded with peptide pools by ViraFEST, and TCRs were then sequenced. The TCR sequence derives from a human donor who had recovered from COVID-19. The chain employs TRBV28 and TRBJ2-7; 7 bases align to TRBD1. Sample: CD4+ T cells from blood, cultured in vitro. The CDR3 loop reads CASRETGASYEQYF. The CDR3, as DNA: TGTGCCAGCAGAGAAACAGGGGCCTCCTACGAGCAGTACTTC.